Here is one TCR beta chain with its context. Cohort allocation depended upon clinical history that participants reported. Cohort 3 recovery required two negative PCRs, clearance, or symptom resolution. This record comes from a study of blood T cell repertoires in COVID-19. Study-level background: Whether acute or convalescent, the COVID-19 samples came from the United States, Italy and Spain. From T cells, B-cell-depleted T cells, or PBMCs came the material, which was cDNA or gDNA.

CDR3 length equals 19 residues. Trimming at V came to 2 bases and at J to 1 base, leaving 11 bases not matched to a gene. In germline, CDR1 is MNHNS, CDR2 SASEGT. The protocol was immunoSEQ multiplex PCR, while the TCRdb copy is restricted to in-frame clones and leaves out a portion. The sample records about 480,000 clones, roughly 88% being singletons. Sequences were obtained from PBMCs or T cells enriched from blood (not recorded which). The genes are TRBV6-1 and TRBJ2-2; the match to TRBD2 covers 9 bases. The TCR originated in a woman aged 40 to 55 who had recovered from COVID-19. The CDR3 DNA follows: TGTGCCAGCAGTGAAAAAGTTAGCGGGAGATTTAAGAACACCGGGGAGCTGTTTTTT. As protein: CASSEKVSGRFKNTGELFF.